These 14 T cell receptor beta chains share one sample of origin, sequenced in a study of blood T cell repertoires in COVID-19. Assay used: immunoSEQ multiplex PCR; TCRdb lists only in-frame clones, some missing. The sample contains 170,000 or so clones, more than 75% of which appear only once. Specimen: peripheral blood. The receptors originated from a man aged 40-49 years with active or convalescent COVID-19.

The chain combines TRBV5-1 with TRBJ2-7; 7 positions agree with TRBD1. The germline gives CDR1 SGHRS, CDR2 YFSETQ. V shed 4 bases, J shed 8 bases, and the junction held 6 bases outside the gene matches. CDR3 size: 12 residues. This chain's CDR3 is CASSPGQTKQYF. In nucleotides, the CDR3 is TGCGCCAGCAGCCCGGGACAGACCAAGCAGTACTTC.

The chain combines TRBV7-2 with TRBJ1-2; 8 positions agree with TRBD1. Germline loops: CDR1 SGHTA, CDR2 FQGNSA. With 6 bases clipped from V and 6 bases from J, the junction kept 9 bases outside the gene matches. This CDR3 has 14 residues. This CDR3 is CASREGRGQDGYTF. Here the CDR3 DNA reads TGTGCCAGCAGGGAGGGCAGGGGGCAGGATGGCTACACCTTC.

V usage is TRBV19 and J usage is TRBJ1-1, with D maybe TRBD1 (6 bases). V dropped 0 bases and J dropped 0 bases, with 14 bases sitting between them. Per the germline V gene, CDR1 is LNHDA and CDR2 is SQIVND (reference sequence). The CDR3 totals 17 residues. This chain's CDR3 is CASSIDAGGAVNTEAFF. CDR3 bases: TGTGCCAGTAGTATAGATGCCGGGGGGGCAGTGAACACTGAAGCTTTCTTT.

The chain employs TRBV10-3 and TRBJ1-2, with a tentative D call TRBD1 (5 bases). The ends were cut back, 5 bases at V and 4 bases at J, with 11 bases in the middle. CDR3 length equals 13 residues. Germline CDR1 is ENHRY and CDR2 is SYGVKD. As DNA, the CDR3 is TGTGCCATCAGTCGGCCAGGGCCCTATGGCTACACCTTC. Translated, it gives CAISRPGPYGYTF.

The rearrangement links TRBV5-1 to TRBJ2-2, with 9 bases lining up with TRBD1. Germline V gene data show CDR1 as SGHRS and CDR2 as YFSETQ. J gave up 3 bases and V 4 bases, and 4 bases lay outside the gene matches. The CDR3 consists of 15 residues. This chain's CDR3 is CASSIGTGYTGELFF. Here the CDR3 DNA reads TGCGCCAGCAGCATCGGGACAGGGTACACCGGGGAGCTGTTTTTT.

This chain uses TRBV9 with TRBJ1-4, with D maybe TRBD1 (6 bases). The CDR3 length is 16 residues. V was shortened by 4 bases and J by 5 bases, with 18 bases between the two germline ends. Germline V gene data show CDR1 as SGDLS and CDR2 as YYNGEE. The CDR3 DNA sequence: TGTGCCAGCAGCTCCCGGGGTGGGACATCGAATGAAAAACTGTTTTTT. It yields the protein CASSSRGGTSNEKLFF.

The chain combines TRBV6-1 with TRBJ1-2; D ambiguous. The V gene lost 1 base and the J gene lost 4 bases, with 13 bases spanning the gap. Looked up from germline, CDR1 is MNHNS and CDR2 is SASEGT. The CDR3 runs 15 residues. The CDR3 bases are TGTGCCAGCAGTGAAGATTGGCAGATACCCTATGGCTACACCTTC. Residues: CASSEDWQIPYGYTF.

This chain's CDR3 is CATNSGPTYEQYF. The CDR3 nucleotides read TGTGCCACCAATAGCGGACCTACATACGAGCAGTACTTC. The genes are TRBV28 and TRBJ2-7; D is possibly TRBD2 (6 bases). Trimming left V 10 bases short and J 4 bases short, with 17 bases between. Germline values: CDR1 MDHEN, CDR2 SYDVKM. This CDR3 region has 13 residues. The full variable domain, in which reference TRBV28 and TRBJ2-7 provide the parts outside the CDR3, is DVKVTQSSRYLVKRTGEKVFLECVQDMDHENMFWYRQDPGLGLRLIYFSYDVKMKEKGDIPEGYSVSREKKERFSLILESASTNQTSMYLCATNSGPTYEQYFGPGTRLTVT.

The V gene is TRBV7-8, the J gene TRBJ1-2, with 8 bases aligning to TRBD1. The CDR3 runs to 15 residues. Germline CDR1 is SGHVS and CDR2 is FQNEAQ. The ends lost 3 bases at V and 8 bases at J; junction bases unmatched: 11. The CDR3 bases are TGTGCCAGCAGCTTGTCCCCGGACAGGGCCCTCGGCTACACCTTC. Protein: CASSLSPDRALGYTF.

This CDR3 reads CASSAAQGREQYF. In DNA, the CDR3 is TGTGCCAGCAGCGCAGCACAGGGGCGCGAGCAGTACTTC. The chain combines TRBV9 with TRBJ2-7; 7 nucleotides line up with TRBD1. This CDR3 contains 13 residues. Germline assignment: CDR1 SGDLS and CDR2 YYNGEE. V was clipped by 3 bases and J by 6 bases; unmatched bases: 6. The complete variable domain, with remaining parts taken from reference TRBV9 and TRBJ2-7, reads DSGVTQTPKHLITATGQRVTLRCSPRSGDLSVYWYQQSLDQGLQFLIQYYNGEERAKGNILERFSAQQFPDLHSELNLSSLELGDSALYFCASSAAQGREQYFGPGTRLTVT.

V is TRBV30 and J is TRBJ2-7, with D possibly matching TRBD2 (5 bases). This CDR3 has 13 amino acids. V lost 3 bases to trimming and J lost 6 bases, with 15 bases between them. Germline V gives CDR1 GTSNPN, CDR2 SVGIG (reference sequence). CDR3 in amino acids: CAWRPSGEGEQYF. For the CDR3, the DNA is TGTGCCTGGAGGCCGAGCGGAGAGGGCGAGCAGTACTTC.

The chain combines TRBV30 with TRBJ2-6; 8 nucleotides agree with TRBD2. The CDR3 has 16 residues. Germline values: CDR1 GTSNPN, CDR2 SVGIG (reference sequence). V lost 5 bases and J lost 3; bases outside the gene matches: 9. CDR3 sequence: CAWDGRGPGGANVLTF. The CDR3 coding sequence is TGTGCCTGGGACGGGAGGGGCCCGGGTGGGGCCAACGTCCTGACTTTC.

This chain joins TRBV6-1 and TRBJ2-2, with D possibly matching TRBD1 (6 bases). The V gene lost 3 bases and the J gene lost 6 bases, with 14 bases spanning the gap. This CDR3 has 15 amino acids. CDR1 MNHNS and CDR2 SASEGT come from the germline V gene. This CDR3 is CASSDSVRGSGELFF. CDR3 coding DNA: TGTGCCAGCAGTGATTCGGTCAGGGGTTCCGGGGAGCTGTTTTTT.

The chain uses TRBV11-3 and TRBJ2-5, with TRBD1 matching over 10 bases. J lost 4 bases, V lost 3 bases, and 2 bases had no gene match. Germline V lookup: CDR1 SGHNT, CDR2 YENEEA. CDR3 size: 14 residues. Here the CDR3 DNA reads TGTGCCAGCAGCTTCCGGACAGGGGGAGAGACCCAGTACTTC. This encodes CASSFRTGGETQYF.